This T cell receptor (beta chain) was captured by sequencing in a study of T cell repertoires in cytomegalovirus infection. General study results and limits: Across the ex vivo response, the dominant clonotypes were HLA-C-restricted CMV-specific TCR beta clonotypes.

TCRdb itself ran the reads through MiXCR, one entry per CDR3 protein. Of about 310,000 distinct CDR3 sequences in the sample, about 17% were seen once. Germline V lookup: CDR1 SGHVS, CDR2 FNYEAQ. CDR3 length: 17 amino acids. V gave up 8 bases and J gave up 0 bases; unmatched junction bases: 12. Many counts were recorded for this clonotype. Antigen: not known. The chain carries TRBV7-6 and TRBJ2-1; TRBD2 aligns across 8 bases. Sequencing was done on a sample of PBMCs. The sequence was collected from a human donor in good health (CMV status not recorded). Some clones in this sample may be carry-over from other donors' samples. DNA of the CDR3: TGTGCCAGCGGAGGGGTTAGCGGGGCGAGCTCCTACAATGAGCAGTTCTTC. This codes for CASGGVSGASSYNEQFF.